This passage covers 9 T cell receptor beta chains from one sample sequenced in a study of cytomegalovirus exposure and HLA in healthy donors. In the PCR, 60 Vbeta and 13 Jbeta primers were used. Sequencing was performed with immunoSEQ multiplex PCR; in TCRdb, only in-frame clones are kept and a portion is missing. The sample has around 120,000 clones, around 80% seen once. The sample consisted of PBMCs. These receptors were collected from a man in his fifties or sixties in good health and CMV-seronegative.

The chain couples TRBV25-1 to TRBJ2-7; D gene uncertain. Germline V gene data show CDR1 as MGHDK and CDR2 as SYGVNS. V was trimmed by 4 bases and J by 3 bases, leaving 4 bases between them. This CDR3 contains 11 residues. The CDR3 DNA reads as TGTGCCAGCAGTGTCGGCTACGAGCAGTACTTC. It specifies CASSVGYEQYF.

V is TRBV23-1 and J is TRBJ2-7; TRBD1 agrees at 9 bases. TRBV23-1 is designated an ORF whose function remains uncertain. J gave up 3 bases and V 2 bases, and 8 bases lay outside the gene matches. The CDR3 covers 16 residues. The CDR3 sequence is CASSQSPRDRVYEQYF. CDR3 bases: TGCGCCAGCAGTCAAAGCCCGAGGGACAGGGTCTACGAGCAGTACTTC.

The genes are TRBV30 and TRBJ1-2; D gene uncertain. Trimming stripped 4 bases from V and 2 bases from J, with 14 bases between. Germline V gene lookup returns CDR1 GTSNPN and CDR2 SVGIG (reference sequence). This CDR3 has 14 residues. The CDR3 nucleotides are TGTGCCTGGATCTATGGCGGGCGGAACTATGGCTACACCTTC. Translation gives CAWIYGGRNYGYTF.

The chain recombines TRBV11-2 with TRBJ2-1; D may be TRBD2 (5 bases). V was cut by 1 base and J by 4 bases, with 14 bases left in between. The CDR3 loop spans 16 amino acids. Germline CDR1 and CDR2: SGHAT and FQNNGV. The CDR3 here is CASSLGVQRMYNEQFF. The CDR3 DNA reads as TGTGCCAGCAGCTTAGGTGTACAGCGGATGTACAATGAGCAGTTCTTC.

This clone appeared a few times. The CDR3 protein is CRGVISYNEQFF. CDR3 sequence (DNA): TGCAGGGGAGTGATCTCCTACAATGAGCAGTTCTTC. The gene calls are TRBV29-1 and TRBJ2-1; D possibly corresponds to TRBD2 (5 bases). This CDR3 region has 12 residues. The germline CDR1 and CDR2 sequences are SQVTM and ANQGSEA.

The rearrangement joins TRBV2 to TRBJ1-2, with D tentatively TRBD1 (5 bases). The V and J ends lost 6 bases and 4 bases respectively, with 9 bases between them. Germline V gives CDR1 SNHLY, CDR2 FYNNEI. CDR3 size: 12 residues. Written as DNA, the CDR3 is TGTGCCAGCAGAGACAGAGCCTATGGCTACACCTTC. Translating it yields CASRDRAYGYTF. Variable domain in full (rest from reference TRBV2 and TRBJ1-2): EPEVTQTPSHQVTQMGQEVILRCVPISNHLYFYWYRQILGQKVEFLVSFYNNEISEKSEIFDDQFSVERPDGSNFTLKIRSTKLEDSAMYFCASRDRAYGYTFGSGTRLTVV.

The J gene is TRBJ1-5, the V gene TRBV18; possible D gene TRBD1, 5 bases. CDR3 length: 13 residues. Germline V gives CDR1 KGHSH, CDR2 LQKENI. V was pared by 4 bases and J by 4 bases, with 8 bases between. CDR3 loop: CASSQGENQPQHF. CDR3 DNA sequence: TGTGCCAGCTCACAAGGGGAAAATCAGCCCCAGCATTTT.

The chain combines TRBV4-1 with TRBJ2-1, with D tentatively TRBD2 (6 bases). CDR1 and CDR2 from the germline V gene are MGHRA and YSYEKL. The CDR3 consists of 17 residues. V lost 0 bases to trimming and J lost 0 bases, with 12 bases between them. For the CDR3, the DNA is TGCGCCAGCAGCCAAGAAGGAGGGAGTAGCTCCTACAATGAGCAGTTCTTC. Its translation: CASSQEGGSSSYNEQFF.

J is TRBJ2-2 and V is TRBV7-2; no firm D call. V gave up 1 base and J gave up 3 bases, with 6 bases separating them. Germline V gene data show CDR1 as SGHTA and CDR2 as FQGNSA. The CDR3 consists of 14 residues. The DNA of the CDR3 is TGTGCCAGCAGCTTAGACGTAGACACCGGGGAGCTGTTTTTT. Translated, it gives CASSLDVDTGELFF.